The rows below give T cell receptor beta chains drawn from one sample of a study of blood T cell repertoires in COVID-19. TCRdb keeps only in-frame clones here, not all; method: immunoSEQ multiplex PCR. The sample lists more than 50,000 clones, roughly 91% seen once, with less than 2% in the top ten. The sequenced material came from peripheral blood. The source is a human donor in a cohort sampled during active COVID-19. The CDR3 runs from the conserved cysteine through the conserved F or W. A D gene is named only where the DNA matches it firmly. Where a row states a size, it is once, few, many or the class of an expanded clone; other rows omit it.

CDR3aa: CASRAGGSTYEQYF
CDR3nt: TGTGCCAGCAGAGCAGGGGGCTCCACCTACGAGCAGTACTTC
d_gene: TRBD1
v_gene: TRBV6-5
j_gene: TRBJ2-7
abundance: -

CDR3aa: CASISAGNTIYF
CDR3nt: TGTGCCAGCATTTCTGCTGGAAACACCATATATTTT
d_gene: -
v_gene: TRBV6-5
j_gene: TRBJ1-3
abundance: -

CDR3aa: CASSPGQQETQYF
CDR3nt: TGTGCCAGCTCACCAGGGCAACAAGAGACCCAGTACTTC
d_gene: -
v_gene: TRBV18
j_gene: TRBJ2-5
abundance: -

CDR3aa: CATSRDLKQPADTQYF
CDR3nt: TGTGCCACCAGCAGAGATCTCAAACAGCCGGCAGATACGCAGTATTTT
d_gene: -
v_gene: TRBV15
j_gene: TRBJ2-3
abundance: -

CDR3aa: CATSDFRGNSSYNEQFF
CDR3nt: TGTGCCACCAGTGATTTTAGGGGGAACAGCTCCTACAATGAGCAGTTCTTC
d_gene: -
v_gene: TRBV24-1
j_gene: TRBJ2-1
abundance: -

CDR3aa: CASSIMAGQFYEQYF
CDR3nt: TGTGCCAGTAGTATAATGGCGGGACAGTTCTACGAGCAGTACTTC
d_gene: -
v_gene: TRBV19
j_gene: TRBJ2-7
abundance: -

CDR3aa: CASSLDKVIAEAFF
CDR3nt: TGTGCCAGCAGCTTAGACAAGGTCATTGCTGAAGCTTTCTTT
d_gene: -
v_gene: TRBV7-3
j_gene: TRBJ1-1
abundance: few

CDR3aa: CASSLRTSGLYEQYF
CDR3nt: TGTGCCAGCAGCCTTCGGACTAGCGGGCTCTACGAGCAGTACTTC
d_gene: TRBD2
v_gene: TRBV11-2
j_gene: TRBJ2-7
abundance: -

CDR3aa: CASSHGTRGNTGELFF
CDR3nt: TGTGCCAGCAGTCACGGGACAAGGGGGAACACCGGGGAGCTGTTTTTT
d_gene: -
v_gene: TRBV6-2/TRBV6-3
j_gene: TRBJ2-2
abundance: -

CDR3aa: CASSLEQGPGTQYF
CDR3nt: TGTGCCAGCAGCTTGGAACAGGGGCCCGGGACCCAGTACTTC
d_gene: TRBD1
v_gene: TRBV7-8
j_gene: TRBJ2-5
abundance: -

CDR3aa: CASGPGTGVGEQYF
CDR3nt: TGTGCTAGTGGGCCCGGGACAGGGGTGGGCGAGCAGTACTTC
d_gene: TRBD1
v_gene: TRBV12-5
j_gene: TRBJ2-7
abundance: -

CDR3aa: CASSQGWRDSYNEQFF
CDR3nt: TGTGCCAGCAGCCAAGGTTGGCGGGACTCCTACAATGAGCAGTTCTTC
d_gene: -
v_gene: TRBV3-1/TRBV3-2
j_gene: TRBJ2-1
abundance: -

CDR3aa: CASSQTSQEQFF
CDR3nt: TGCGCCAGCAGCCAAACTAGTCAGGAGCAGTTCTTC
d_gene: -
v_gene: TRBV4-3
j_gene: TRBJ2-1
abundance: -

CDR3aa: CASSSSRGGTGELFF
CDR3nt: TGTGCCAGCAGTTCTAGCAGGGGTGGCACCGGGGAGCTGTTTTTT
d_gene: -
v_gene: TRBV6-6
j_gene: TRBJ2-2
abundance: -

CDR3aa: CASSPLGGSSYNEQFF
CDR3nt: TGTGCCAGCAGCCCCCTTGGCGGGAGCTCCTACAATGAGCAGTTCTTC
d_gene: TRBD2
v_gene: TRBV5-6
j_gene: TRBJ2-1
abundance: -

CDR3aa: CASSQEKLAFSYEQYF
CDR3nt: TGCGCCAGCAGCCAAGAAAAACTAGCGTTCTCCTACGAGCAGTACTTC
d_gene: TRBD2
v_gene: TRBV4-1
j_gene: TRBJ2-7
abundance: -

CDR3aa: CASSLREGGADTQYF
CDR3nt: TGTGCCAGCAGTTTACGTGAGGGAGGCGCAGATACGCAGTATTTT
d_gene: -
v_gene: TRBV27
j_gene: TRBJ2-3
abundance: -

CDR3aa: CSVGIGTSGQSSYNEQFF
CDR3nt: TGCAGCGTGGGGATCGGGACTAGCGGCCAGAGCTCCTACAATGAGCAGTTCTTC
d_gene: TRBD2
v_gene: TRBV29-1
j_gene: TRBJ2-1
abundance: -

CDR3aa: CASGPEVRGEKLFF
CDR3nt: TGTGCCAGCGGCCCCGAGGTTCGTGGGGAAAAACTGTTTTTT
d_gene: -
v_gene: TRBV6-5
j_gene: TRBJ1-4
abundance: once

CDR3aa: CASRPPGGRNTEAFF
CDR3nt: TGTGCCAGCAGACCGCCGGGAGGGCGAAACACTGAAGCTTTCTTT
d_gene: -
v_gene: TRBV28
j_gene: TRBJ1-1
abundance: -

CDR3aa: CASSISQASFLKGYTF
CDR3nt: TGTGCCAGTAGTATATCGCAGGCCTCTTTTTTAAAGGGCTACACCTTC
d_gene: -
v_gene: TRBV19
j_gene: TRBJ1-2
abundance: -

CDR3aa: CASSLGTVQSQHF
CDR3nt: TGTGCCAGCAGCTTAGGGACAGTCCAGTCCCAGCATTTT
d_gene: -
v_gene: TRBV7-2
j_gene: TRBJ1-5
abundance: few

CDR3aa: CASSIANYNEQFF
CDR3nt: TGTGCCAGTAGTATTGCTAACTACAATGAGCAGTTCTTC
d_gene: -
v_gene: TRBV19
j_gene: TRBJ2-1
abundance: -

CDR3aa: CASSQDGGARGNSPLHF
CDR3nt: TGCGCCAGCAGCCAAGATGGAGGGGCCCGGGGTAATTCACCCCTCCACTTT
d_gene: -
v_gene: TRBV4-3
j_gene: TRBJ1-6
abundance: -

CDR3aa: CASSRYGETYEQYF
CDR3nt: TGTGCCAGCAGCCGCTACGGGGAGACCTACGAGCAGTACTTC
d_gene: -
v_gene: TRBV28
j_gene: TRBJ2-7
abundance: -

CDR3aa: CASSPSLGTGRSPLHF
CDR3nt: TGTGCCAGTAGTCCTTCGCTCGGGACAGGGCGTTCACCCCTCCACTTT
d_gene: TRBD1
v_gene: TRBV19
j_gene: TRBJ1-6
abundance: -

CDR3aa: CASSSSGTSGRASRGEQYF
CDR3nt: TGTGCCAGCAGCTCGTCCGGGACTAGCGGGAGGGCCTCGAGGGGCGAGCAGTACTTC
d_gene: TRBD2
v_gene: TRBV7-9
j_gene: TRBJ2-7
abundance: -

CDR3aa: CASSLVSQGSNSPLHF
CDR3nt: TGTGCCAGCAGCTTAGTCAGCCAAGGGAGCAATTCACCCCTCCACTTT
d_gene: -
v_gene: TRBV7-2
j_gene: TRBJ1-6
abundance: -

CDR3aa: CASSQATSGGYEQYF
CDR3nt: TGTGCCAGCAGCCAAGCTACTAGCGGGGGCTACGAGCAGTACTTC
d_gene: TRBD2
v_gene: TRBV4-2
j_gene: TRBJ2-7
abundance: -

CDR3aa: CASSPAFLQGGLAGVSGELFF
CDR3nt: TGTGCCAGCAGCCCCGCCTTTTTACAGGGAGGACTAGCGGGAGTGAGCGGGGAGCTGTTTTTT
d_gene: TRBD2
v_gene: TRBV7-6
j_gene: TRBJ2-2
abundance: -

CDR3aa: CAISGTGETSTDTQYF
CDR3nt: TGTGCCATCAGCGGGACAGGGGAAACTAGCACAGATACGCAGTATTTT
d_gene: TRBD1
v_gene: TRBV10-3
j_gene: TRBJ2-3
abundance: -

CDR3aa: CASREGDRANSPLHF
CDR3nt: TGTGCCAGCAGAGAGGGGGACAGGGCCAATTCACCCCTCCACTTT
d_gene: TRBD1
v_gene: TRBV25-1
j_gene: TRBJ1-6
abundance: -

CDR3aa: CASSLGAGQGNQPQHF
CDR3nt: TGTGCCAGCAGCTTGGGTGCTGGCCAGGGCAATCAGCCCCAGCATTTT
d_gene: -
v_gene: TRBV5-6
j_gene: TRBJ1-5
abundance: once

CDR3aa: CASSLNFLQGNIQYF
CDR3nt: TGTGCCAGCAGTCTAAACTTCCTTCAGGGAAACATTCAGTACTTC
d_gene: -
v_gene: TRBV6-2/TRBV6-3
j_gene: TRBJ2-4
abundance: -

CDR3aa: CATSDLWLAGGEQFF
CDR3nt: TGTGCCACCAGTGATTTGTGGCTAGCGGGTGGTGAGCAGTTCTTC
d_gene: TRBD2
v_gene: TRBV24-1
j_gene: TRBJ2-1
abundance: -

CDR3aa: CASRGTGGGYEQYF
CDR3nt: TGTGCCAGCAGGGGGACGGGGGGAGGCTACGAGCAGTACTTC
d_gene: TRBD2
v_gene: TRBV2
j_gene: TRBJ2-7
abundance: once

CDR3aa: CASSQVPRGPPEAFF
CDR3nt: TGCGCCAGCAGCCAAGTGCCGCGCGGGCCCCCTGAAGCTTTCTTT
d_gene: -
v_gene: TRBV4-1
j_gene: TRBJ1-1
abundance: -

CDR3aa: CASSVSLGGQETQYF
CDR3nt: TGTGCCAGCAGCGTATCATTGGGCGGGCAAGAGACCCAGTACTTC
d_gene: -
v_gene: TRBV9
j_gene: TRBJ2-5
abundance: -

CDR3aa: CASSQLVLDRADIQYF
CDR3nt: TGCGCCAGCAGCCAACTTGTATTAGACAGGGCGGACATTCAGTACTTC
d_gene: TRBD1
v_gene: TRBV4-3
j_gene: TRBJ2-4
abundance: once

CDR3aa: CAIREGLAGSYEQYF
CDR3nt: TGTGCCATCAGGGAGGGACTAGCGGGATCCTACGAGCAGTACTTC
d_gene: TRBD2
v_gene: TRBV10-3
j_gene: TRBJ2-7
abundance: -

CDR3aa: CASSFQRFGYGYTF
CDR3nt: TGTGCCAGCAGCTTCCAGCGGTTCGGTTATGGCTACACCTTC
d_gene: -
v_gene: TRBV5-6
j_gene: TRBJ1-2
abundance: -

CDR3aa: CASSKAGRRYNEQFF
CDR3nt: TGTGCCAGCAGCAAAGCGGGCCGCCGGTACAATGAGCAGTTCTTC
d_gene: -
v_gene: TRBV21-1
j_gene: TRBJ2-1
abundance: -

CDR3aa: CASSPPCGGQETQYF
CDR3nt: TGTGCCAGCAGTCCTCCGTGCGGGGGGCAAGAGACCCAGTACTTC
d_gene: TRBD2
v_gene: TRBV6-8
j_gene: TRBJ2-5
abundance: -

CDR3aa: CATSDSGRDRPYEQYF
CDR3nt: TGTGCCACCAGTGATTCGGGTAGGGACAGGCCCTACGAGCAGTACTTC
d_gene: TRBD1
v_gene: TRBV24-1
j_gene: TRBJ2-7
abundance: -

CDR3aa: CASSIGDSSYEQYF
CDR3nt: TGTGCCAGTAGTATAGGGGACAGCTCCTACGAGCAGTACTTC
d_gene: TRBD1
v_gene: TRBV19
j_gene: TRBJ2-7
abundance: -

CDR3aa: CASSVGGTLAKNIQYF
CDR3nt: TGTGCCAGCAGCGTTGGAGGGACCCTAGCCAAAAACATTCAGTACTTC
d_gene: -
v_gene: TRBV9
j_gene: TRBJ2-4
abundance: -

CDR3aa: CASSSLRWGSAQPQHF
CDR3nt: TGTGCCAGCAGCTCGCTTAGGTGGGGTAGCGCTCAGCCCCAGCATTTT
d_gene: -
v_gene: TRBV7-8
j_gene: TRBJ1-5
abundance: -

CDR3aa: CASSLTVGAVPSTDTQYF
CDR3nt: TGTGCCAGCAGTTTAACCGTGGGGGCGGTACCTAGCACAGATACGCAGTATTTT
d_gene: -
v_gene: TRBV27
j_gene: TRBJ2-3
abundance: -

CDR3aa: CASSKDEETQYF
CDR3nt: TGTGCCAGCAGCAAAGATGAGGAGACCCAGTACTTC
d_gene: -
v_gene: TRBV21-1
j_gene: TRBJ2-5
abundance: -

CDR3aa: CASSQDWVGGRNYNEQFF
CDR3nt: TGCGCCAGCAGCCAAGATTGGGTCGGCGGGAGAAACTACAATGAGCAGTTCTTC
d_gene: TRBD2
v_gene: TRBV4-3
j_gene: TRBJ2-1
abundance: -

CDR3aa: CASSLEVGVGERATDTQYF
CDR3nt: TGTGCCAGCAGCCTCGAGGTCGGCGTCGGGGAGAGGGCCACAGATACGCAGTATTTT
d_gene: -
v_gene: TRBV14
j_gene: TRBJ2-3
abundance: -